The 4 T cell receptor beta chains below come from one sample, sequenced in a study of blood T cell repertoires in COVID-19. Profiled with immunoSEQ multiplex PCR; TCRdb holds only in-frame clones, not every one. The sample shows about 110,000 clones, around 81% of them seen only once. Specimen: peripheral blood. The receptors shown here come from a woman in her sixties or seventies with acute or convalescent COVID-19.

The V and J genes are TRBV5-1 and TRBJ1-2; 7 bases map to TRBD1. Germline CDR1 and CDR2: SGHRS and YFSETQ. Germline trimming cut 7 bases from V and 2 bases from J; bases unmatched to any gene: 11. The CDR3 consists of 15 residues. For the CDR3, the DNA is TGCGCCAGCTTTATAGGGGAGACAGGGAACTATGGCTACACCTTC. Its protein is CASFIGETGNYGYTF. Based on the CDR3 plus reference TRBV5-1 and TRBJ1-2, the full variable domain is KAGVTQTPRYLIKTRGQQVTLSCSPISGHRSVSWYQQTPGQGLQFLFEYFSETQRNKGNFPGRFSGRQFSNSRSEMNVSTLELGDSALYLCASFIGETGNYGYTFGSGTRLTVV.

V usage is TRBV28 and J usage is TRBJ2-4; 8 bases are shared with TRBD1. The trim removed 5 bases at V and 12 bases at J, leaving 15 bases unmatched. Per the germline V gene, CDR1 is MDHEN and CDR2 is SYDVKM. The CDR3 is 15 amino acids. The DNA of the CDR3 is TGTGCCAGCAGTACCCCAGAGGGACAGGCGTCGGGTCAGTACTTC. This gives the protein CASSTPEGQASGQYF.

This clone occurred a few times. The rearrangement joins TRBV6-2 or TRBV6-3 to TRBJ1-5; D perhaps matches TRBD1 (6 bases). Germline values: CDR1 MNHEY, CDR2 SVGEGT. The CDR3 covers 17 residues. With 1 base removed from V and 2 bases from J, the gap between germline ends came to 15 bases. In DNA, the CDR3 is TGTGCCAGCAGTTACTGGGGGACACGGAGCGGCAATCAGCCCCAGCATTTT. Protein: CASSYWGTRSGNQPQHF.

CDR3 bases: TGTGCCAGCAGTTTCGACAGGGCTAGCACAGATACGCAGTATTTT. Its translation: CASSFDRASTDTQYF. The chain recombines TRBV2 with TRBJ2-3; 7 positions agree with TRBD1. Germline loops: CDR1 SNHLY, CDR2 FYNNEI. This CDR3 spans 15 amino acids. Trimming took 5 bases from V and 0 from J; bases not matched to a gene: 5.